This entry lists 3 T cell receptor beta chains sequenced from one sample in a study of shared clonotypes between healthy human individuals. Sequencing used immunoSEQ multiplex PCR; TCRdb keeps in-frame clones, though not all of them. The table has about 1 million clones, about 84% seen once. Sequenced input: memory CD4+ T cells from PBMCs. Subset noted: CD45RA-negative fraction. The receptors were sampled from a man in his late teens or twenties in good health. Some clones in this sample may be carry-over from other donors' samples.

The V call is TRBV28, the J call TRBJ1-2, with D possibly being TRBD1 (5 bases). With 5 bases removed from V and 6 bases from J, the gap between germline ends came to 10 bases. Germline loops: CDR1 MDHEN, CDR2 SYDVKM. This CDR3 has 12 residues. For the CDR3, the DNA is TGTGCCAGCAGTCGACAGCACGATGGCTACACCTTC. It translates to CASSRQHDGYTF.

CDR3 amino acids: CASSQRLASRGGEQFF. The CDR3 DNA follows: TGCGCCAGCAGCCAAAGACTAGCATCGAGGGGGGGTGAGCAGTTCTTC. This chain connects TRBV4-3 to TRBJ2-1; possibly TRBD2 for D (7 bases). The CDR3 covers 16 residues. Per germline, CDR1 LGHNA and CDR2 YSLEER. Trimming took 2 bases from V and 9 from J, leaving 20 bases between them.

CDR3 in DNA: TGTGCCAGTAGTGCCCTGAGGGGAACCTACGAGCAGTACTTC. It is translated as CASSALRGTYEQYF. The genes are TRBV19 and TRBJ2-7; possibly TRBD1 or TRBD2 for D (5 bases each). Germline V gene lookup returns CDR1 LNHDA and CDR2 SQIVND (reference sequence). Trimming removed 5 bases at V and 2 bases at J, with 13 bases between. This CDR3 has 14 amino acids.